The 18 T cell receptor beta chains listed next were all sequenced from one sample in a study of OX40 agonist ivuxolimab in advanced cancers. TCRdb's copy holds only in-frame clones and misses some; the assay was immunoSEQ multiplex PCR. This sample has about 70,000 clones; around 85% occur once, and the top ten carry about 5%. Sequenced material: CD4+ or CD8+ T cells sorted from blood, taken in a trial of the OX40 agonist ivuxolimab. These receptor sequences come from an adult with an advanced solid tumor such as melanoma, head and neck, liver or kidney cancer.

The chain links TRBV5-6 to TRBJ1-6, with D possibly TRBD1 on 6 matching bases. V lost 1 base and J 12 bases, leaving 11 bases between the germline ends. Germline V gives CDR1 SGHDT, CDR2 YYEEEE. The CDR3 runs to 13 residues. CDR3 protein: CASSLRGHEPLHF. The CDR3 region has the DNA TGTGCCAGCAGCTTGCGGGGACATGAACCCCTCCACTTT.

V and J are TRBV18 and TRBJ2-5; tentatively, D is TRBD2 (6 bases). This CDR3 has 13 amino acids. Germline V lookup: CDR1 KGHSH, CDR2 LQKENI. Trimming took off 6 bases at V and 1 base at J, with 9 bases between the two ends. The CDR3 is CASSPGAQETQYF. In nucleotides, the CDR3 is TGTGCCAGCTCCCCGGGAGCCCAAGAGACCCAGTACTTC.

The chain has TRBV27 and TRBJ1-6; D is possibly TRBD1 (6 bases). CDR1 MNHEY and CDR2 SMNVEV come from the germline V gene (reference sequence). This CDR3 spans 15 amino acids. Trimming took off 6 bases at V and 14 bases at J, with 23 bases between the two ends. Here the CDR3 DNA reads TGTGCCAGCAGCGTCGGACAGCTAGTGTCGTGGGCCCTCCACTTT. It yields the protein CASSVGQLVSWALHF.

The chain carries TRBV12-2 and TRBJ1-1. TRBV12-2 is a pseudogene segment. This CDR3 spans 18 amino acids. CDR3 nucleotide sequence: TGTGCAAGTCGCTTAAGTAGGACCGCGGACCGCAATAACACTGAAGCTTTCTTT. It yields the protein CASRLSRTADRNNTEAFF.

The genes are TRBV30 and TRBJ2-1, with D possibly matching TRBD1 (5 bases). The CDR3 covers 15 residues. Trimming cost V 1 base and J 6 bases, with 16 bases left between them. Germline V gene data show CDR1 as GTSNPN and CDR2 as SVGIG (reference sequence). The chain's CDR3 is CAWSAADKLANEQFF. The CDR3 nucleotides are TGTGCCTGGAGTGCGGCGGACAAGTTAGCCAATGAGCAGTTCTTC.

The chain employs TRBV11-2 and TRBJ1-3; D is uncertain. With 2 bases removed from V and 3 bases from J, the gap between germline ends came to 5 bases. Germline CDR1 reads SGHAT; CDR2 reads FQNNGV. The CDR3 extends over 13 amino acids. The CDR3: CASSLLFGNTIYF. As DNA, the CDR3 is TGTGCCAGCAGCTTACTTTTTGGAAACACCATATATTTT.

This chain links TRBV15 with TRBJ2-7; unclear D gene. The CDR3 contains 13 residues. The germline V gene encodes CDR1 LNHNV and CDR2 YYDKDF (reference sequence). V was shortened by 1 base and J by 7 bases, with 11 bases between the two germline ends. In DNA, the CDR3 is TGTGCCACCAGCAGAGGGTACAAGGAGGAGCAGTACTTC. Its translation: CATSRGYKEEQYF.

The chain has TRBV20-1 and TRBJ2-1; D remains unclear. The CDR3 totals 11 residues. Trimming cost V 5 bases and J 9 bases, with 11 bases left between them. CDR1 DFQATT and CDR2 SNEGSKA come from the germline V gene (reference sequence). This CDR3 reads CSAFNLPEQFF. DNA of the CDR3: TGCAGTGCTTTCAACCTCCCTGAGCAGTTCTTC.

This clone was seen once. J is TRBJ2-1 and V is TRBV14, with TRBD2 matching over 7 bases. CDR1 and CDR2 from the germline V gene are SGHDN and FVKESK. The trim removed 5 bases at V and 4 bases at J, leaving 5 bases unmatched. This CDR3 spans 14 amino acids. CDR3 in DNA: TGTGCCAGCAGCTTACGAGCGGGATACAATGAGCAGTTCTTC. Amino acid sequence: CASSLRAGYNEQFF.

V is TRBV5-1 and J is TRBJ2-1; TRBD2 matches 12 bases. The ends lost 6 bases at V and 4 bases at J; junction bases unmatched: 2. CDR3 length: 14 residues. Germline CDR1 is SGHRS and CDR2 is YFSETQ. CDR3 DNA: TGCGCCAGCAACCTAGCGGGGGGGTACAATGAGCAGTTCTTC. Encoded protein: CASNLAGGYNEQFF.

In DNA, the CDR3 is TGTGCCAGCAGCCCGGGACTAGCGGGAGGGGCCTGGGAGCTGTTTTTT. This translates into CASSPGLAGGAWELFF. The chain couples TRBV7-3 to TRBJ2-2; 16 nucleotides match TRBD2. Germline CDR1 SGHTA, CDR2 FQGTGA. V lost 5 bases, J lost 9 bases, and 6 bases stayed unmatched. This CDR3 is built from 16 residues.

The rearrangement joins TRBV5-1 to TRBJ2-1; TRBD2 agrees at 7 bases. After removal of 3 bases from V and 4 bases from J, the junction contained 7 bases not matched to a gene. The CDR3 covers 15 residues. CDR1 and CDR2 from the germline V gene are SGHRS and YFSETQ. CDR3 DNA: TGCGCCAGCAGCTCCACGCGGGGGATTTACAATGAGCAGTTCTTC. Protein product: CASSSTRGIYNEQFF.

This chain joins TRBV15 and TRBJ2-5, with 9 bases that match TRBD2. The CDR3 totals 15 residues. Germline V lookup: CDR1 LNHNV, CDR2 YYDKDF (reference sequence). J was trimmed by 5 bases and V by 3 bases; bases with no gene match: 7. For the CDR3, the DNA is TGTGCCACCAGCAGGAATAGCGGGAGTGGGGAGACCCAGTACTTC. Translating it yields CATSRNSGSGETQYF.

The sample holds a few counts of this clone. At one of its ends the junction is not consistent with the germline gene, which may arise from a read error. The J gene is TRBJ2-2, the V gene TRBV6-4; D possibly uses TRBD1 or TRBD2 (5 bases each). Germline CDR1 and CDR2: MRHNA and SNTAGT. The CDR3 length is 14 residues. Here the CDR3 DNA reads TGTGCCAGCAGTGACCGGGGCGAACACCGGGGAGCTGTTTTT. Protein sequence: CASSDRGEHRGAVF.

The genes are TRBV11-3 and TRBJ2-7; TRBD1 is a possible D gene (7 bases). Germline CDR1 SGHNT, CDR2 YENEEA. The V end was cut by 0 bases, the J end by 5 bases, with 23 bases between. The CDR3 is 18 amino acids. In nucleotides, the CDR3 is TGTGCCAGCAGCTTAGACCAGGGGGGCTCCGCCTTTGCCCACGAGCAGTACTTC. It is translated as CASSLDQGGSAFAHEQYF.

The chain recombines TRBV11-3 with TRBJ2-5; D possibly corresponds to TRBD2 (6 bases). Germline lookup yields CDR1 SGHNT and CDR2 YENEEA. The CDR3 covers 11 residues. This CDR3 is CGERRGGTQYF. As DNA, the CDR3 is TGTGGGGAACGGCGGGGAGGGACCCAGTACTTC.

The chain links TRBV6-1 to TRBJ1-2; D remains ambiguous. Germline CDR1 reads MNHNS; CDR2 reads SASEGT. V lost 10 bases, J lost 0 bases, and 15 bases lay in between. CDR3 size: 14 residues. The CDR3 reads CATPPGSSNYGYTF. The DNA of the CDR3 is TGTGCCACCCCCCCCGGGTCTTCTAACTATGGCTACACCTTC.

This clone was observed a handful of times. The rearrangement links TRBV2 to TRBJ2-3; no clear D gene. Germline loops: CDR1 SNHLY, CDR2 FYNNEI. The CDR3 length is 14 residues. Trimming removed 5 bases at V and 3 bases at J, with 12 bases between. The CDR3 DNA follows: TGTGCCAGCAGTAGAAACAAAGGGACAGATACGCAGTATTTT. This gives the protein CASSRNKGTDTQYF.